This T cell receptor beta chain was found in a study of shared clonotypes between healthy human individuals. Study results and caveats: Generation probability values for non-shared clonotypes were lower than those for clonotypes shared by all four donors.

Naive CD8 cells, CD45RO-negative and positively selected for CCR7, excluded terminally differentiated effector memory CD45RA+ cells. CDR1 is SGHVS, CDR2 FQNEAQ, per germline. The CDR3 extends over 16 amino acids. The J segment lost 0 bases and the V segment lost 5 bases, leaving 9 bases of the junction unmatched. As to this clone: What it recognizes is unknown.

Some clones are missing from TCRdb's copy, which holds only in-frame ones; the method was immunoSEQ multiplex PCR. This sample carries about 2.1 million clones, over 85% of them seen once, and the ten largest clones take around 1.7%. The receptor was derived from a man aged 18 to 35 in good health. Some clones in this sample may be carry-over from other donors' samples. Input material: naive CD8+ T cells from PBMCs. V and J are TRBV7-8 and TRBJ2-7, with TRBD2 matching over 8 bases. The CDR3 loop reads CASSPRGGQSSYEQYF. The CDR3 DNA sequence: TGTGCCAGCAGCCCTCGGGGGGGCCAAAGCTCCTACGAGCAGTACTTC.